The sequence of this T cell receptor (beta chain) was determined in a study of T cell changes during pregnancy in multiple sclerosis. V lost 3 bases to trimming and J lost 5 bases; unmatched junction nucleotides: 10. CDR3 size: 15 residues. Germline-derived CDR1 and CDR2 are GTSNPN and SVGIG (reference sequence). Sequenced by immunoSEQ multiplex PCR; TCRdb stores in-frame clones only, minus some. Here the sample spans about 110,000 clones, under 95% being singletons. The origin of this receptor is a female donor with multiple sclerosis, enrolled in a pregnancy study. The chain uses TRBV30 and TRBJ2-7, with TRBD2 matching over 10 bases. The source material was peripheral blood, sampled before pregnancy. The DNA for the CDR3 is TGTGCCTGGAGGATTCTAGCGGGAGAGGTCCACGAGCAGTACTTC. Its protein product is CAWRILAGEVHEQYF.